This T cell receptor beta chain was observed in a study of blood T cell repertoires in COVID-19 (dated by TCRdb to about 2020). For the study in its entirety: Samples from collaborators originated in the United States, Italy and Spain and spanned both the acute and convalescent phases of COVID-19. The material from the prospective study consisted of cDNA or gDNA derived from T cells, B-cell-depleted T cells, or PBMCs. Subjects who had been exposed to COVID-19, were actively infected with it, or had recovered from it provided the deeply sampled blood TCRbeta repertoires that made up the dataset. The repertoires were released in a freely available public database intended as a resource for research on the immune response to SARS-CoV-2. Samples came from the ongoing ImmuneRACE study (first 160 participants) plus 1,254 subjects from 6 global collaborators. A de-identified subject ID, COVID-19 status, age in years and sex were almost always included in the sample metadata. Where HLA class I and class II types were available, the types were taken from metadata supplied by the sample provider, not from assay-based typing.

In Seattle, one collaborating source enrolled patients while the infection was active and tracked those patients longitudinally over the course of disease. Collaborating institutions collected whole blood in K2EDTA tubes following their own protocols. Collaborator samples were shipped for TCRbeta analysis as frozen whole blood, isolated PBMCs, or DNA extracted from either sample type. The investigation overall reported the following: How much clinical and demographic metadata was included differed by source and by participant, and the metadata was provided uncurated.

On this clone itself: What antigen it recognizes has not been identified. No much larger clone exists at a distance of one base, and base qualities are not known.

The immunoSEQ Assay, a bias-controlled multiplex PCR, was used to amplify TCRbeta CDR3 regions from genomic DNA. The published analysis was carried out like this. The number of nucleated cells in each sample was estimated by amplification of reference gene primers within the assay. To quantify the absolute abundance of each unique TCRbeta CDR3 rearrangement, sequence reads were collapsed and filtered. For each sample, productive Simpson clonality was calculated as the square root of Simpson's diversity index over productive rearrangements. The table comes from immuneACCESS by way of TCRdb, which keeps in-frame sequences with V and J called. Part of the clones is missing from these tables; in studies checked, under half for an unresolved V gene and the rest for unknown reasons. The V and J calls and clone size come from that table; D and trimming were worked out from the DNA. A total of about 64,000 clones appear in this sample, about 88% of them only once. Of the sample, roughly 43% is held by the ten largest clones.

The germline V gene sets CDR1 to SGHVS and CDR2 to FQNEAQ. The CDR3 sequence holds 16 residues, the cysteine and phenylalanine included. Only CDR3 DNA remains: 48 bases, in frame from the first base. V sheds 0 bases and J sheds 5 bases, leaving 14 bases between their ends. What was sequenced was peripheral blood. This clonotype originated in a woman aged 55-70 years with COVID-19, enrolled during active disease. The sequence links TRBV7-8 to TRBJ1-3; matching of 6 bases hints at TRBD1 as the D gene. The sequenced DNA is TGTGCCAGCAGCTTAGCAGATGGGGACATAAGAAACACCATATATTTT. This codes for CASSLADGDIRNTIYF.